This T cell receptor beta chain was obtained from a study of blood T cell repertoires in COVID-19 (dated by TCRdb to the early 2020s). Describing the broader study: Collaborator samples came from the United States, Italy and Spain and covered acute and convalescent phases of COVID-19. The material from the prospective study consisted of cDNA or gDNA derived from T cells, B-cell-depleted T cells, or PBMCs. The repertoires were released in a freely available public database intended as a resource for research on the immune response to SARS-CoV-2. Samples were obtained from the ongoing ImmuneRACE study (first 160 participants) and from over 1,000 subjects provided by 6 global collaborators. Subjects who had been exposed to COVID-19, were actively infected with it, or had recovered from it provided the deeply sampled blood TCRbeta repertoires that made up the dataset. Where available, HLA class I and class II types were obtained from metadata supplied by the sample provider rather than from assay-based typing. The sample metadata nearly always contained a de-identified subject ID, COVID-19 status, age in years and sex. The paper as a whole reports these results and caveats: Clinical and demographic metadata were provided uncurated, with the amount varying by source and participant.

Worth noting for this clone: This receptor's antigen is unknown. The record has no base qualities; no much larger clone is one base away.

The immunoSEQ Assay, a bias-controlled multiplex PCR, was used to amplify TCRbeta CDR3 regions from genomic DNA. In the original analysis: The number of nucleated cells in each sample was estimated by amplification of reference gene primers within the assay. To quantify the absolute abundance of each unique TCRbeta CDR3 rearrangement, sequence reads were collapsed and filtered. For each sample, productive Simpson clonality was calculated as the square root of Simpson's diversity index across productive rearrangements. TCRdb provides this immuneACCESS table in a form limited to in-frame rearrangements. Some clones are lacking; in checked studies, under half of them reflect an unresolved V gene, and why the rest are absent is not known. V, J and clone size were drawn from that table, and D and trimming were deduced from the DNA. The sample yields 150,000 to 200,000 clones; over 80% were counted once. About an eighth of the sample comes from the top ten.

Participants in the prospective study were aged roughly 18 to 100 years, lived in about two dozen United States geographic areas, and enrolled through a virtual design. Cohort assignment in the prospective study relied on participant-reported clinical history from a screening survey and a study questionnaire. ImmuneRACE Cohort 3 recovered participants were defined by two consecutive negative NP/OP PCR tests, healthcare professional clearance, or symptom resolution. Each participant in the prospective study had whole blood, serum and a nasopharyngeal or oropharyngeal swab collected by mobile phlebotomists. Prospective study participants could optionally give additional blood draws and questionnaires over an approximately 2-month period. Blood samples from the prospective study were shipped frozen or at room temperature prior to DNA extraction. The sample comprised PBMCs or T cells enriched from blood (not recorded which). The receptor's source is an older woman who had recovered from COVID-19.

The CDR3: CASSPRTSGTSDTQYF. The nucleotides are TGTGCCAGCAGCCCCAGGACTAGCGGGACATCAGATACGCAGTATTTT. The rearranged segments are TRBV9 and TRBJ2-3; 12 central bases correspond to TRBD2. CDR1 and CDR2 (SGDLS, YYNGEE) derive from the germline V gene. The germline V end is reduced by 4 bases and the J end by 4 bases; junction bases left unmatched: 7. Its CDR3 holds 16 amino acids, cysteine through phenylalanine. Only the CDR3 part of the read is kept: 48 bases, read in frame from the first base. Joined to the reference TRBV9 and TRBJ2-3 proteins, this CDR3 gives the full variable domain: DSGVTQTPKHLITATGQRVTLRCSPRSGDLSVYWYQQSLDQGLQFLIQYYNGEERAKGNILERFSAQQFPDLHSELNLSSLELGDSALYFCASSPRTSGTSDTQYFGPGTRLTVL.